Described below is a single T cell receptor beta chain sequence and its context. Original handling: By means of reference gene primer amplification, nucleated cell counts were estimated. Repertoires were generated with immunoSEQ multiplex PCR, while TCRdb's copy carries only in-frame clones and drops some. The V and J calls and the clone size are those of that table, but D and trimming were determined from the DNA. This sample has a few hundred thousand clones, with about 90% found just once. The sample originates from a study of blood T cell repertoires in COVID-19. The germline gives CDR1 LNHDA, CDR2 SQIVND (reference sequence). This CDR3 comprises 14 residues. Trimming took 3 bases from V and 3 from J, leaving 9 bases between them.

This sequence joins TRBV19 and TRBJ2-4; D is unresolved. The specimen sequenced was PBMCs or T cells enriched from blood (not recorded which). This receptor was obtained from a young man who had recovered from COVID-19. The CDR3 region has the DNA TGTGCCAGTAGTATTAGTGCGTTCAAAAACATTCAGTACTTC. Translating gives CASSISAFKNIQYF.